A single TCR beta chain is shown here with its context. This record comes from a study of T cell changes during pregnancy in multiple sclerosis. Method: immunoSEQ multiplex PCR; TCRdb's copy keeps in-frame clones and lacks some. The table lists about 40,000 clones, over 80% of them singletons. This CDR3 has 14 residues. CDR1 and CDR2 from the germline V gene are SGHRS and YFSETQ. J lost 3 bases, V lost 7 bases, and 9 bases had no gene match. The specimen was peripheral blood, collected in the first trimester of pregnancy. This sequence joins TRBV5-1 and TRBJ2-7; TRBD1 matches at 8 bases. This receptor was identified in a female donor in good health, enrolled as a control in a pregnancy study. The CDR3 DNA reads TGCGCCAGCCGACCCGGGACAGGCGTCTACGAGCAGTACTTC. Its translation is CASRPGTGVYEQYF.